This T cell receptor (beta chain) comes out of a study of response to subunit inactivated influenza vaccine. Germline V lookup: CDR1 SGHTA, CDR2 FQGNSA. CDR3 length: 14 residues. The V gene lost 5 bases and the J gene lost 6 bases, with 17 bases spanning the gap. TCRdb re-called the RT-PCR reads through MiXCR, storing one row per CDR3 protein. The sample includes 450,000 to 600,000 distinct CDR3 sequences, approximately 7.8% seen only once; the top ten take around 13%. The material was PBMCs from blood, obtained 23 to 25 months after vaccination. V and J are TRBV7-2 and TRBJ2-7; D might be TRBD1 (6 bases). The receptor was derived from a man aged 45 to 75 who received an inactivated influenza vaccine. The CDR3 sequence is CASSLGGSSREQYF. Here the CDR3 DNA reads TGTGCCAGCAGCCTAGGGGGTAGTTCCCGCGAGCAGTACTTC.